This record looks at one T cell receptor beta chain sequence and its context. This specimen comes from a study of blood T cell repertoires in COVID-19. The wider study: Sites in the United States, Italy and Spain provided acute and convalescent COVID-19 samples. PBMCs, B-cell-depleted T cells, or T cells provided the cDNA or gDNA that made up the material.

The table came from immunoSEQ multiplex PCR; TCRdb's copy has only in-frame clones and leaves some out. The sample has about 210,000 clones, 92% seen once; the top ten hold more than 0.95%. The CDR3 loop spans 15 amino acids. V was clipped by 3 bases and J by 5 bases, with 18 bases between them. Germline V CDR1 and CDR2: SGDLS, YYNGEE. The sequenced material came from peripheral blood. The receptor was isolated from a man aged 25-40 years with acute or convalescent COVID-19. The genes are TRBV9 and TRBJ2-7; a possible D gene is TRBD2 (7 bases). Here the CDR3 reads CASSALGGAKDEQYF. CDR3 bases: TGTGCCAGCAGCGCCCTAGGGGGGGCAAAAGACGAGCAGTACTTC.